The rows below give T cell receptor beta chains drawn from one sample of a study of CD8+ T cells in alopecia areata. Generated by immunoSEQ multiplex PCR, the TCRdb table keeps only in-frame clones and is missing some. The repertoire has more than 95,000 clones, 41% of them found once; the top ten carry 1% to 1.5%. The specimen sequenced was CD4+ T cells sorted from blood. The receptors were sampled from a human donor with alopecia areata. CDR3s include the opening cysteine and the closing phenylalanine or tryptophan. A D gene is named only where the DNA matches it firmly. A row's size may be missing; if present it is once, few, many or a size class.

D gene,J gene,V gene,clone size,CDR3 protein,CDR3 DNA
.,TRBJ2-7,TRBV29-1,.,CSTQEDRSYEQYF,TGCAGCACTCAAGAGGACAGAAGCTACGAGCAGTACTTC
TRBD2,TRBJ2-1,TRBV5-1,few,CASYGTSVENEQFF,TGCGCCAGCTATGGGACTAGCGTGGAAAATGAGCAGTTCTTC
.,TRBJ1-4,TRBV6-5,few,CASSYSRVQVKLFF,TGTGCCAGCAGTTACTCGAGGGTTCAAGTAAAACTGTTTTTT
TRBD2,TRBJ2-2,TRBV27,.,CASSSIAGGRTGELFF,TGTGCCAGCAGCTCAATAGCGGGAGGGCGCACCGGGGAGCTGTTTTTT
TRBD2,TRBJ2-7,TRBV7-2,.,CASSPTAGDYEQYF,TGTGCCAGCAGCCCGACAGCGGGGGACTACGAGCAGTACTTC
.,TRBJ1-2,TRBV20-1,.,CSAETNRDF,TGCAGTGCCGAAACTAACAGGGACTTC
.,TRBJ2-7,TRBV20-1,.,CSGKGRLEQYF,TGCAGTGGAAAGGGCCGTTTGGAGCAGTACTTC
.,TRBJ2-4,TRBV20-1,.,CSAQANIQYF,TGCAGTGCACAAGCAAACATTCAGTACTTC
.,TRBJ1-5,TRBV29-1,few,CSVLDLGNQPQHF,TGCAGCGTCCTTGACTTGGGCAATCAGCCCCAGCATTTT
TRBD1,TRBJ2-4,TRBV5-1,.,CASSPPGGTEEYF,TGCGCCAGCAGCCCCCCCGGTGGGACAGAAGAGTACTTC
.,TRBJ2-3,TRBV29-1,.,CSVEGGGTDTQYF,TGCAGCGTTGAAGGGGGGGGCACAGATACGCAGTATTTT
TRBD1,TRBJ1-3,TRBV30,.,CAWTKGQTSGNTIYF,TGTGCCTGGACGAAGGGACAGACCTCTGGAAACACCATATATTTT
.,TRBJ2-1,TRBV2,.,CASSEIRVHNEQFF,TGTGCCAGCAGTGAGATAAGGGTACACAATGAGCAGTTCTTC
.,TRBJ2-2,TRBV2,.,CASARNSNTGELFF,TGTGCCAGCGCCCGAAATTCGAACACCGGGGAGCTGTTTTTT
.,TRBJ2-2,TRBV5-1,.,CASSPVWDAGELFF,TGCGCCAGCAGCCCTGTCTGGGATGCCGGGGAGCTGTTTTTT
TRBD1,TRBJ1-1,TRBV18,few,CASSPRDRDTEAFF,TGTGCCAGCTCACCACGTGACAGGGACACTGAAGCTTTCTTT
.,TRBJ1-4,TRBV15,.,CATSIAGTTNEKLFF,TGTGCCACCAGCATAGCGGGGACAACTAATGAAAAACTGTTTTTT
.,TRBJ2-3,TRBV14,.,CASSRLGVEDTQYF,TGTGCCAGCAGCCGGTTAGGGGTGGAGGATACGCAGTATTTT
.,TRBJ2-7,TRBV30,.,CAWQSGRGSYEQYF,TGTGCCTGGCAATCGGGCAGGGGCTCCTACGAGCAGTACTTC
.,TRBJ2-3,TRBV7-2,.,CASSSELLDTQYF,TGTGCCAGCAGCTCAGAACTACTGGATACGCAGTATTTT
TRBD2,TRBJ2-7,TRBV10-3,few,CAIRLAGDHEQYF,TGTGCCATCCGACTAGCGGGAGACCACGAGCAGTACTTC
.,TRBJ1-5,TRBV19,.,CASSKVPYQPQHF,TGTGCCAGTAGTAAGGTCCCTTATCAGCCCCAGCATTTT
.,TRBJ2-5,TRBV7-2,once,CASSLVGSGGETQYF,TGTGCCAGCAGCTTAGTAGGTAGCGGTGGGGAGACCCAGTACTTC
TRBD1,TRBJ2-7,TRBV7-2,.,CASSSDRVYEQYF,TGTGCCAGCAGCTCGGACAGGGTCTACGAGCAGTACTTC
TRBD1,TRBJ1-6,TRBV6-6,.,CASTRWDRDHSPLHF,TGTGCCAGCACCCGTTGGGACAGGGATCATTCACCCCTCCACTTT
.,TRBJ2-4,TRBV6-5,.,CASSYGGLAKNIQYF,TGTGCCAGCAGTTACGGGGGGTTAGCCAAAAACATTCAGTACTTC
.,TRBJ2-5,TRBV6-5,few,CASRTGRETQYF,TGTGCCAGCAGAACGGGGCGCGAGACCCAGTACTTC
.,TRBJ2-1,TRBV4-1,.,CASSQGGGLAEQFF,TGCGCCAGCAGCCAAGGAGGCGGGTTGGCTGAGCAGTTCTTC
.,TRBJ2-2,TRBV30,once,CAWSLGRLLFF,TGTGCCTGGAGTCTGGGGAGGTTGCTGTTTTTT
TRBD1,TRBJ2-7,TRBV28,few,CASSFVQGSSYEQYF,TGTGCCAGCAGTTTTGTACAGGGGAGCTCCTACGAGCAGTACTTC
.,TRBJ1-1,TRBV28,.,CASSLDNIGAFF,TGTGCCAGCAGCCTCGATAATATCGGAGCTTTCTTT
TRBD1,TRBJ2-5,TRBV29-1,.,CSARQGPQETQYF,TGCAGCGCGAGACAGGGTCCCCAAGAGACCCAGTACTTC
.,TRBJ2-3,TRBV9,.,CASSVAEGLGDTQYF,TGTGCCAGCAGCGTAGCTGAGGGCCTTGGCGATACGCAGTATTTT
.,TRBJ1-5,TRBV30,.,CAWDADDKGPQHF,TGTGCCTGGGATGCTGACGACAAAGGGCCCCAGCATTTT
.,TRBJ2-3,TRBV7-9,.,CASSLIQSTDTQYF,TGTGCCAGCAGCTTAATCCAGAGCACAGATACGCAGTATTTT
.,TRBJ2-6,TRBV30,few,CACLSAGANVLTF,TGTGCCTGCCTGTCGGCAGGGGCCAACGTCCTGACTTTC
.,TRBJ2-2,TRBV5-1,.,CASSPQGTGELFF,TGCGCCAGCAGTCCCCAGGGGACCGGGGAGCTGTTTTTT
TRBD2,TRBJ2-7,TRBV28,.,CASSPGLAGYEQYF,TGTGCCAGCAGCCCCGGACTAGCGGGCTACGAGCAGTACTTC
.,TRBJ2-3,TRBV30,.,CAWSELDLSTDTQYF,TGTGCCTGGAGTGAGTTAGACCTTAGCACAGATACGCAGTATTTT
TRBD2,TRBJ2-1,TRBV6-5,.,CASSYKGSGYNEQFF,TGTGCCAGCAGTTATAAGGGTAGCGGGTACAATGAGCAGTTCTTC
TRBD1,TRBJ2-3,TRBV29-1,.,CSVDFGQGDTQYF,TGCAGCGTTGATTTCGGACAGGGGGATACGCAGTATTTT
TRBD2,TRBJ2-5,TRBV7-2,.,CASSFQGSGEETQYF,TGTGCCAGCAGCTTTCAGGGTAGCGGGGAAGAGACCCAGTACTTC
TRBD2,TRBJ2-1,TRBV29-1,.,CSVVSFEAGVYDEQFF,TGCAGCGTTGTTAGTTTTGAGGCGGGGGTATATGATGAGCAGTTCTTC
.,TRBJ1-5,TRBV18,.,CASSPERINQPQHF,TGTGCCAGCTCACCTGAGCGGATAAATCAGCCCCAGCATTTT
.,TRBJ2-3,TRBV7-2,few,CASSSQTPIDTQYF,TGTGCCAGCAGCTCCCAAACGCCGATCGATACGCAGTATTTT
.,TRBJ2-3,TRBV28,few,CASSFSTGWWGSTDTQYF,TGTGCCAGCAGTTTCTCCACGGGGTGGTGGGGTAGCACAGATACGCAGTATTTT
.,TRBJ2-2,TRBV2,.,CASRLDHTGELFF,TGTGCCAGCAGGCTCGACCATACCGGGGAGCTGTTTTTT
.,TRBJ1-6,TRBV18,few,CASSPPDGNSPLHF,TGTGCCAGCTCACCACCGGACGGGAATTCACCCCTCCACTTT
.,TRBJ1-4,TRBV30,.,CAWSVQGDEKLFF,TGTGCCTGGAGTGTCCAGGGTGATGAAAAACTGTTTTTT
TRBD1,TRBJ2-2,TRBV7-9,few,CASSSRTGRTGELFF,TGTGCCAGCAGCTCCAGGACAGGGCGCACCGGGGAGCTGTTTTTT
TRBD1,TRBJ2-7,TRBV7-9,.,CASSGQRTGWDEQYF,TGTGCCAGCAGCGGGCAAAGGACAGGGTGGGACGAGCAGTACTTC
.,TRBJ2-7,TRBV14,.,CASSNSYEQYF,TGTGCCAGCAGTAACAGCTACGAGCAGTACTTC
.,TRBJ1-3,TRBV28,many,CASHFDASSGNTIYF,TGTGCCAGCCATTTCGACGCAAGCTCTGGAAACACCATATATTTT
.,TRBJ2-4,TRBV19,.,CVSSIPGRDFVRYF,TGTGTCAGTAGTATCCCCGGGCGGGACTTCGTACGATACTTC